This section outlines one T cell receptor beta chain sequence together with its context. Its specificity is unknown. The assay was immunoSEQ multiplex PCR, and TCRdb's table has in-frame clones only and misses some. The sample contains over 110,000 clones, roughly 85% of which appear only once. Germline assignment: CDR1 SGHAT and CDR2 FQNNGV. The J segment lost 8 bases and the V segment lost 5 bases, leaving 7 bases of the junction unmatched. The CDR3 contains 14 residues. The data were taken from a study of Ad26.COV2.S vaccination and SARS-CoV-2 variants. Study-wide findings and caveats: After vaccination, substantial breadth of spike-specific CD8+ and CD4+ responses was reported. With respect to non-spike TCR breadth, vaccine and placebo recipients were similar.

The material was peripheral blood, obtained after recovery from COVID-19. The receptor comes from a human donor who had recovered from COVID-19. V gene TRBV11-2 combines with J gene TRBJ2-1; TRBD1 agrees at 9 bases. The chain's CDR3 is CASSPGTGFHEQFF. CDR3 bases: TGTGCCAGCAGCCCCGGGACAGGGTTCCATGAGCAGTTCTTC. Using reference TRBV11-2 and TRBJ2-1 for the parts outside the CDR3, the full variable domain is EAGVAQSPRYKIIEKRQSVAFWCNPISGHATLYWYQQILGQGPKLLIQFQNNGVVDDSQLPKDRFSAERLKGVDSTLKIQPAKLEDSAVYLCASSPGTGFHEQFFGPGTRLTVL.